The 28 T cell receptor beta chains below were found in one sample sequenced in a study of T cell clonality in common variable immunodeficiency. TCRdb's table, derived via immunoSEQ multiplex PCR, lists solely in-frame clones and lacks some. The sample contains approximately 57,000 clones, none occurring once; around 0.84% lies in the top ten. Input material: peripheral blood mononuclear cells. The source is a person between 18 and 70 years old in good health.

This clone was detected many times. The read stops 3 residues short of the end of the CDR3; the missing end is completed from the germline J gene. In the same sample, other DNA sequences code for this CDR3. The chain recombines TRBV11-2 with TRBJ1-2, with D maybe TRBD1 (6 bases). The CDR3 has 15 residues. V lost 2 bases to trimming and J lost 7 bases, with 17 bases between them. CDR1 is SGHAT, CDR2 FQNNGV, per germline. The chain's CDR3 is CASSLQGTGWGGYTF. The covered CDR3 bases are TGTGCCAGCAGCTTACAGGGGACGGGTTGGGGTGGC.

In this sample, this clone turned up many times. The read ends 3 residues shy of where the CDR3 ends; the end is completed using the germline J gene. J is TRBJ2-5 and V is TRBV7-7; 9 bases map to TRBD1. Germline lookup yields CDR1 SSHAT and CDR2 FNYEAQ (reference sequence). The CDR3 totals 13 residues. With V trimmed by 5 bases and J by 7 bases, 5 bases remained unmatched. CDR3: CASSRDRVGTQYF. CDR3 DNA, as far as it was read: TGTGCCAGCAGCCGGGACAGGGTGGGGACC.

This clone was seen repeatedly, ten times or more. Incomplete CDR3 DNA: TGCAGTGCACGGCCGGGACAGGGGAGGACAGATACG. As protein: CSARPGQGRTDT. The complete CDR3 reads CSARPGQGRTDTQYF. The genes are TRBV20-1 and TRBJ2-3; 10 bases align to TRBD1. The read ends 3 residues early relative to the CDR3; the germline J gene fills the gap. The germline V gene has CDR1 DFQATT and CDR2 SNEGSKA (reference sequence). The junction had 9 bases not matched to a gene; V was cut back by 6 bases and J by 3 bases. This CDR3 comprises 15 residues.

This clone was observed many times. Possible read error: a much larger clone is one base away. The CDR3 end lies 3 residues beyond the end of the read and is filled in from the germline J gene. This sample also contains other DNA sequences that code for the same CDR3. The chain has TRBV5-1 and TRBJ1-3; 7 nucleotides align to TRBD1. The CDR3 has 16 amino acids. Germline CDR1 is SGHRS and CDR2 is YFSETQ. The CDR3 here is CASSLGEGARGNTIYF. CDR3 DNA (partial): TGCGCCAGCAGCTTGGGCGAGGGGGCGCGTGGAAACACA. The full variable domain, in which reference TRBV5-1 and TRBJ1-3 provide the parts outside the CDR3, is KAGVTQTPRYLIKTRGQQVTLSCSPISGHRSVSWYQQTPGQGLQFLFEYFSETQRNKGNFPGRFSGRQFSNSRSEMNVSTLELGDSALYLCASSLGEGARGNTIYFGEGSWLTVV.

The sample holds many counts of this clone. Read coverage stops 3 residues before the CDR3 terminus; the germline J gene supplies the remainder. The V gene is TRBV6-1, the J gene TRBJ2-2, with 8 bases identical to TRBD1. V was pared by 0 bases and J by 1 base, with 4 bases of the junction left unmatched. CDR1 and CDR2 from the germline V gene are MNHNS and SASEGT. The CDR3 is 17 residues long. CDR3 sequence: CASSEALGQGNTGELFF. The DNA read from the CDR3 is TGTGCCAGCAGTGAAGCCCTCGGACAGGGGAACACCGGGGAG.

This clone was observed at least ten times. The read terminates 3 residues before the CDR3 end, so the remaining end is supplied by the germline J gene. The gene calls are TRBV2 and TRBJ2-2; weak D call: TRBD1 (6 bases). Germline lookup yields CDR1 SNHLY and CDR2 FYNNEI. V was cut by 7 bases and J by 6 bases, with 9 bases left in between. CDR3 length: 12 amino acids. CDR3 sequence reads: CASKGDPGELFF. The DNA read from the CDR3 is TGTGCCAGCAAGGGGGACCCCGGGGAG.

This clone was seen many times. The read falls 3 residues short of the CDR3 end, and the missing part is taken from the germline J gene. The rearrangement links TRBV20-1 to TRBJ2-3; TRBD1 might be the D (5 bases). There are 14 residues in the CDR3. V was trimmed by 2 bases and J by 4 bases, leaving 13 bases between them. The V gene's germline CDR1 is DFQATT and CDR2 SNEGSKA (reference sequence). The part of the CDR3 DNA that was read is TGCAGTGCTAGACAGGGTTCTGGAGCAGATACG. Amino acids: CSARQGSGADT. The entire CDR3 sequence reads CSARQGSGADTQYF.

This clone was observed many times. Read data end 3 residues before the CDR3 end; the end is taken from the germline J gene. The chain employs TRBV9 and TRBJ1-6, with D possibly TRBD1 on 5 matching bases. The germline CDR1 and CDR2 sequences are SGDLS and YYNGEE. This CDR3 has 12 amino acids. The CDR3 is CASSESGLTLHF. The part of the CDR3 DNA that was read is TGTGCCAGCAGCGAATCAGGGCTTACC.

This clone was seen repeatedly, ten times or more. CDR3 loop: CSARDQRLASTDTQYF. CDR3 DNA, as far as it was read: TGCAGTGCTAGAGATCAGAGACTGGCTAGCACAGATACG. V and J are TRBV20-1 and TRBJ2-3; D remains ambiguous. Read sequence stops 3 residues before the CDR3 end, and the germline J gene provides the missing end. With 0 bases removed from V and 0 bases from J, the gap between germline ends came to 13 bases. Germline values: CDR1 DFQATT, CDR2 SNEGSKA (reference sequence). This CDR3 has 16 residues.

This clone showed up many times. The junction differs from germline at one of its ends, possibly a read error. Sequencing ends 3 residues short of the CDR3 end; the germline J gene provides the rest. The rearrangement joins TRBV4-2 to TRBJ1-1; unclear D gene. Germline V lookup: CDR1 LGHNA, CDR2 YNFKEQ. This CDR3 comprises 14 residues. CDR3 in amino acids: CASSQEKVYTEAFF. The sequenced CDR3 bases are TGCGCCAGCAGCCAAGAAAAGGTTTACACTGAA.

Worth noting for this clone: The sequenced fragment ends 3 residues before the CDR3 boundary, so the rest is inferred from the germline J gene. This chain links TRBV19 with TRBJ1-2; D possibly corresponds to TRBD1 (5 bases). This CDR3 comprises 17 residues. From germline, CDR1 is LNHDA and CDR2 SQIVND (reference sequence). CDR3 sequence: CASRRTSGGHVGDDYTF. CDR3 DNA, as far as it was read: TGTGCCAGTAGGCGGACTAGCGGGGGTCACGTCGGCGATGAC. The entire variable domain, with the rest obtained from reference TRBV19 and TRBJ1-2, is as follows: DGGITQSPKYLFRKEGQNVTLSCEQNLNHDAMYWYRQDPGQGLRLIYYSQIVNDFQKGDIAEGYSVSREKKESFPLTVTSAQKNPTAFYLCASRRTSGGHVGDDYTFGSGTRLTVV.

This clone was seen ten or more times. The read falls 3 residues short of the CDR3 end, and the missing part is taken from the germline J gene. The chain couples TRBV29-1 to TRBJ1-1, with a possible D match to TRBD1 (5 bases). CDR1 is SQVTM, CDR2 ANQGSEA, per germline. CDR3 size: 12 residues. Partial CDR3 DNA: TGCAGCGTTGAAGAGAAGACAGTGAAA. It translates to CSVEEKTVK. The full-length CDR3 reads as CSVEEKTVKAFF.

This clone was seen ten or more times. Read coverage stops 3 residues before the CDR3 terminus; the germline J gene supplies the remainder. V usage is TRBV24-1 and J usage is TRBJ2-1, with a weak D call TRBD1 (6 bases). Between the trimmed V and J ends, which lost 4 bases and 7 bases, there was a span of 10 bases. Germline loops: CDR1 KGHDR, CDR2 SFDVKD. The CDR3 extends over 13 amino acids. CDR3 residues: CATSEQGKNEQFF. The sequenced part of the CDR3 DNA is TGTGCCACCAGTGAACAGGGTAAGAATGAG.

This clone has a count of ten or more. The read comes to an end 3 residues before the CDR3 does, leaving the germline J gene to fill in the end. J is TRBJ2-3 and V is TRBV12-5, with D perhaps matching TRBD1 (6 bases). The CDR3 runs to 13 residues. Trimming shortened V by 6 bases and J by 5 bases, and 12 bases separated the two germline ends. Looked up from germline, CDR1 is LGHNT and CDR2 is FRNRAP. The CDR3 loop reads CASGRDTVDTQYF. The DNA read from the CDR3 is TGTGCTAGTGGCAGGGACACCGTAGATACG.

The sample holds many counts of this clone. CDR3: CASITGTEAFF. CDR3 DNA (partial): TGTGCCAGTATTACGGGCACTGAA. The chain links TRBV19 to TRBJ1-1; D ambiguous. The CDR3 extends 3 residues past the end of the read, so its final part is completed from the germline J gene. The V gene's germline CDR1 is LNHDA and CDR2 SQIVND (reference sequence). CDR3 length: 11 amino acids. V lost 7 bases and J lost 4, with 7 bases in between. The complete variable domain, with remaining parts taken from reference TRBV19 and TRBJ1-1, reads DGGITQSPKYLFRKEGQNVTLSCEQNLNHDAMYWYRQDPGQGLRLIYYSQIVNDFQKGDIAEGYSVSREKKESFPLTVTSAQKNPTAFYLCASITGTEAFFGQGTRLTVV.

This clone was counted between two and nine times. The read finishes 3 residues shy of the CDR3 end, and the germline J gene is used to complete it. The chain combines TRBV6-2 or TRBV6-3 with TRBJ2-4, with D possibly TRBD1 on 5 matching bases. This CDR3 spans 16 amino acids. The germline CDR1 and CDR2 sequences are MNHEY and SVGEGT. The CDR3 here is CASSQTSGHFNYGQYF. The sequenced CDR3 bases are TGTGCCAGCAGTCAGACCTCCGGACACTTTAACTATGGT.

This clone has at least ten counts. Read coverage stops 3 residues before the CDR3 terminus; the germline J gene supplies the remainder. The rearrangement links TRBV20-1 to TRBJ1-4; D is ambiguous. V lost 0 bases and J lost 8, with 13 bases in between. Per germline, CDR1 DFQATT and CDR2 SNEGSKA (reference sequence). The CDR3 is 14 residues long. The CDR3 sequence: CSARDDPTVEKLFF. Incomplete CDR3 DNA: TGCAGTGCTAGAGATGATCCAACGGTGGAAAAA.

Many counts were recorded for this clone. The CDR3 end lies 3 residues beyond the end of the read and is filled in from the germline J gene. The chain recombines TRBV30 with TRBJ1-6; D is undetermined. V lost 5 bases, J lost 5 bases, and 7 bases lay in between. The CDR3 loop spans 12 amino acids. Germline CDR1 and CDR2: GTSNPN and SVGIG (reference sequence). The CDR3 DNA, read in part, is TGTGCCTGGGACACCAATAATTCACCC. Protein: CAWDTNNSP. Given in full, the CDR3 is CAWDTNNSPLHF.

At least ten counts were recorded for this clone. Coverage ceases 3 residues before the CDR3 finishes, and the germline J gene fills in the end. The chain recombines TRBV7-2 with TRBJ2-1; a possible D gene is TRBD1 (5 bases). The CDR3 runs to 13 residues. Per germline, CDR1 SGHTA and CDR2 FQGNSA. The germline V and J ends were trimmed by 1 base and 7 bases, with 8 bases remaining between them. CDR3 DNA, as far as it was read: TGTGCCAGCAGCTTAGTCACAGGTAATGAG. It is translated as CASSLVTGNE. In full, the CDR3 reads CASSLVTGNEQFF.

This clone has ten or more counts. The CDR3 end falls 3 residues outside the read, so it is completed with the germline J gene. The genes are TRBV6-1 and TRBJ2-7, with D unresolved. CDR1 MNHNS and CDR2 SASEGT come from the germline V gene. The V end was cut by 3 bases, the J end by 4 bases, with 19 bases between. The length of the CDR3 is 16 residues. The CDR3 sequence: CASSETLQALKYEQYF. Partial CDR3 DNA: TGTGCCAGCAGTGAGACTCTGCAAGCATTAAAGTACGAG.

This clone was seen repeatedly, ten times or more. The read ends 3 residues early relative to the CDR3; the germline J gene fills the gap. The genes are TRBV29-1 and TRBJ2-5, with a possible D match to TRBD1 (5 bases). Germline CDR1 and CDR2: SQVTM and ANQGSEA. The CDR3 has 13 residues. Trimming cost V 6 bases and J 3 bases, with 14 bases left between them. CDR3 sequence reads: CSVALGVKETQYF. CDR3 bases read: TGCAGCGTCGCCTTAGGGGTCAAAGAGACC.

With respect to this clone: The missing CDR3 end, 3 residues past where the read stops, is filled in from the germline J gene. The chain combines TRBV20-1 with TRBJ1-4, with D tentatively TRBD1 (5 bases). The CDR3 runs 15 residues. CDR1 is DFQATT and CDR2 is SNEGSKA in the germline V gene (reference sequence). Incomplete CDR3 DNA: TGCAGTGCTAGAGAGGGGCAGACCCAGAATTCACCA. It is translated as CSAREGQTQNSP. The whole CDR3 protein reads CSAREGQTQNSPLFF.

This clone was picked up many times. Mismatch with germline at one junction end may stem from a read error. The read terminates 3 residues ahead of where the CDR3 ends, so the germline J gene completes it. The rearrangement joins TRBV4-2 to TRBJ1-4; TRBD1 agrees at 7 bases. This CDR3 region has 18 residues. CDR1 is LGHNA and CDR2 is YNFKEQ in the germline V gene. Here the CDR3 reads CASSHGQVPTANNEKLFF. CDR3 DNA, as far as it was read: TGCGCCAGCAGCCATGGACAGGTCCCAACGGCGAATAATGAAAAA.

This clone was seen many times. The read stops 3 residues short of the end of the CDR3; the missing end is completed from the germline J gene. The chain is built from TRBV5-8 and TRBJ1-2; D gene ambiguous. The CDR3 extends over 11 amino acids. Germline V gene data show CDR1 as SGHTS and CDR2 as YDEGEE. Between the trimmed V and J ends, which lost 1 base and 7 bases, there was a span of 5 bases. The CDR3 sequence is CASSLPGGYTF. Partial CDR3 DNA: TGTGCCAGCAGCTTGCCCGGTGGC.

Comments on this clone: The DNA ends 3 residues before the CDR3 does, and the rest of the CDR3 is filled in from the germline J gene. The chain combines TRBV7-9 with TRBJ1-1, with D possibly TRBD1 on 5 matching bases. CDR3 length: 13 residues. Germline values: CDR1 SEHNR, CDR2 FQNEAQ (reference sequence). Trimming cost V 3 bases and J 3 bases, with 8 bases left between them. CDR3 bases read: TGTGCCAGCAGCTTTTTAGGGGACACTGAA. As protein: CASSFLGDTE. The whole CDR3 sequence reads CASSFLGDTEAFF.

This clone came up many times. CDR3 residues: CAIKLNFKRGSYNEQFF. The DNA read from the CDR3 is TGTGCCATAAAACTAAACTTCAAGCGGGGCTCCTACAATGAG. The chain recombines TRBV10-3 with TRBJ2-1; 7 nucleotides align to TRBD2. The CDR3 end is not reached by the read, which stops 3 residues before it; the germline J gene fills it in. The CDR3 spans 17 residues. Per germline, CDR1 ENHRY and CDR2 SYGVKD. Trimming removed 9 bases from V and 0 bases from J; junction bases left unmatched: 14.

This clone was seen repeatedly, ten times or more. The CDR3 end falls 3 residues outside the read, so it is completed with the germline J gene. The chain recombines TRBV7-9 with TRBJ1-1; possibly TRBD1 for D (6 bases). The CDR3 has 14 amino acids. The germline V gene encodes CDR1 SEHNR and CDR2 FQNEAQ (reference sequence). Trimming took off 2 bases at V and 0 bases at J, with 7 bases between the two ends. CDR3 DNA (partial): TGTGCCAGCAGCTTAACAGGGATGAACACTGAA. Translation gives CASSLTGMNTE. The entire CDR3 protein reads CASSLTGMNTEAFF.

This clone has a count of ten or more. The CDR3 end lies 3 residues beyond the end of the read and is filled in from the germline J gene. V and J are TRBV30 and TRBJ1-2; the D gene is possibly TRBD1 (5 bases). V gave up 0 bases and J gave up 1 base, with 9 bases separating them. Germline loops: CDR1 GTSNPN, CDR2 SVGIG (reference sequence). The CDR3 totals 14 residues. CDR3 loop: CAWSVPGGNYGYTF. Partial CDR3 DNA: TGTGCCTGGAGTGTCCCCGGGGGTAACTATGGC.